One and the same sample provided the 14 T cell receptor beta chains below, sequenced in a study of OX40 agonist ivuxolimab in advanced cancers. The repertoire was sequenced with immunoSEQ multiplex PCR; TCRdb's copy has only in-frame clones and lacks some. Here the sample spans 99,000 or so clones, roughly four fifths being singletons. This material consisted of CD4+ or CD8+ T cells sorted from blood, taken in a trial of the OX40 agonist ivuxolimab. The source is an adult with an advanced solid tumor such as melanoma, head and neck, liver or kidney cancer.

The V call is TRBV21-1, the J call TRBJ2-2; TRBD2 is the table's D call and was not checked against the DNA. TRBV21-1 is tagged as a pseudogene. The CDR3 is 17 residues long. As DNA, the CDR3 is TGTGCCAGCAGCAAAGCGCAGGCGGGGCCGGGCACCGGGGAGCTGTTTTTT. This encodes CASSKAQAGPGTGELFF.

The chain recombines TRBV19 with TRBJ1-3; possibly TRBD1 for D (5 bases). V was cut by 0 bases and J by 0 bases, with 6 bases left in between. CDR1 and CDR2 (germline): LNHDA, SQIVND (reference sequence). This CDR3 has 15 residues. The DNA of the CDR3 is TGTGCCAGTAGTATAGAGGGGCTCTCTGGAAACACCATATATTTT. Amino acids: CASSIEGLSGNTIYF.

In DNA form, the CDR3 reads TGTGCCAGCAGTTACGGGACAGACTTGTCCTACGAGCAGTACTTC. Its protein product is CASSYGTDLSYEQYF. The genes are TRBV6-6 and TRBJ2-7, with TRBD1 matching 7 bases. With 2 bases clipped from V and 1 base from J, the junction kept 5 bases outside the gene matches. The CDR3 runs 15 residues. Germline CDR1 reads MNHNY; CDR2 reads SVGAGI (reference sequence).

The V and J genes are TRBV6-5 and TRBJ1-2, with 7 positions matching TRBD1. The junction had 2 bases not matched to a gene; V was cut back by 4 bases and J by 3 bases. The length of the CDR3 is 13 residues. The germline V gene encodes CDR1 MNHEY and CDR2 SVGAGI. The CDR3 here is CASSSDRDYGYTF. In nucleotides, the CDR3 is TGTGCCAGCAGTTCCGACAGGGACTATGGCTACACCTTC.

The CDR3 protein is CASSAGGRGTEAFF. CDR3 DNA: TGTGCCAGCAGTGCAGGGGGAAGGGGCACTGAAGCTTTCTTT. The chain couples TRBV6-1 to TRBJ1-1; 7 bases are shared with TRBD1. The CDR3 is 14 amino acids. J lost 4 bases, V lost 4 bases, and 6 bases had no gene match. Germline loops: CDR1 MNHNS, CDR2 SASEGT.

The chain links TRBV28 to TRBJ2-5; 7 bases line up with TRBD2. Germline lookup yields CDR1 MDHEN and CDR2 SYDVKM. CDR3 length equals 15 residues. Losses at the gene ends were 3 bases for V and 9 bases for J; bases not matched to a gene: 13. This CDR3 reads CASSLGLLGSGAQYF. The DNA for the CDR3 is TGTGCCAGCAGTTTGGGACTACTGGGGAGTGGTGCCCAGTACTTC.

The chain uses TRBV9 and TRBJ2-3; 16 nucleotides line up with TRBD2. Germline V gene sequence: CDR1 SGDLS, CDR2 YYNGEE. Unmatched junction bases numbered 6, after V lost 3 bases and J lost 5 bases. The CDR3 is 17 amino acids. The CDR3 coding sequence is TGTGCCAGCAGCGGCCCGGGACTAGCGGGAGGGGAAGATACGCAGTATTTT. It specifies CASSGPGLAGGEDTQYF.

This chain joins TRBV5-7 and TRBJ2-2; TRBD2 might be the D (6 bases). TRBV5-7 is flagged as an ORF with uncertain function. The CDR3 spans 16 residues. V was pared by 0 bases and J by 1 base, with 10 bases between. The CDR3 bases are TGTGCCAGCAGCTTGGATTGGCGGGGGAACACCGGGGAGCTGTTTTTT. Translation gives CASSLDWRGNTGELFF.

In this sample, this clone turned up once. J is TRBJ1-2 and V is TRBV6-6; D may be TRBD1 (5 bases). From germline, CDR1 is MNHNY and CDR2 SVGAGI (reference sequence). V was shortened by 0 bases and J by 1 base, with 9 bases between the two germline ends. This CDR3 contains 15 residues. Here the CDR3 reads CASSYSGRNNYGYTF. The CDR3, as DNA: TGTGCCAGCAGTTACTCGGGACGGAATAACTATGGCTACACCTTC.

This clone appeared a single time. The V call is TRBV29-1, the J call TRBJ1-1; D is possibly TRBD1 (5 bases). Per the germline V gene, CDR1 is SQVTM and CDR2 is ANQGSEA. Trimming pared 6 bases from V and 5 bases from J, leaving 16 bases between. The CDR3 is 13 amino acids. For the CDR3, the DNA is TGCAGCGTCCCTCCCCCGGGACTTACTGAAGCTTTCTTT. It yields the protein CSVPPPGLTEAFF.

This clone has a handful of counts. Other DNA sequences of this sample code for an identical CDR3. The chain couples TRBV4-2 to TRBJ1-4; D uncertain. Germline V lookup: CDR1 LGHNA, CDR2 YNFKEQ. The CDR3 is made up of 13 amino acids. The germline V and J ends were trimmed by 4 bases and 8 bases, with 11 bases remaining between them. The CDR3 nucleotides are TGTGCCAGCAGCCCGGACCGGAGGGAAAAACTGTTTTTT. It specifies CASSPDRREKLFF.

The chain is built from TRBV4-1 and TRBJ2-5; 8 bases agree with TRBD1. Germline V gives CDR1 MGHRA, CDR2 YSYEKL. This CDR3 region has 15 residues. The trim removed 3 bases at V and 4 bases at J, leaving 7 bases unmatched. For the CDR3, the DNA is TGCGCCAGCAGCCAGGACAGGGCGGGTGGAGAGACCCAGTACTTC. The encoded protein is CASSQDRAGGETQYF.

The chain combines TRBV7-2 with TRBJ2-3; 9 positions match TRBD2. Unmatched junction bases numbered 7, after V lost 2 bases and J lost 4 bases. The CDR3 sequence is 16 residues long. CDR1 and CDR2 (germline): SGHTA, FQGNSA. The CDR3 is CASSLFSGGHSDTQYF. Written as DNA, the CDR3 is TGTGCCAGCAGCTTATTTAGCGGGGGACATTCAGATACGCAGTATTTT.

This sequence joins TRBV25-1 and TRBJ2-7; D is uncertain. Deletions cut 4 bases from V and 9 bases from J, with 10 bases between. The CDR3 has 11 residues. Germline CDR1 MGHDK, CDR2 SYGVNS. CDR3 amino acids: CASSGSLGQYF. The CDR3 DNA follows: TGTGCCAGCAGTGGGAGTCTTGGGCAGTACTTC.